This T cell receptor (beta chain) comes out of a study of blood T cells in healthy people across ages. Trimming took 0 bases from V and 0 from J, leaving 15 bases between them. The CDR3 length is 16 residues. Germline loops: CDR1 SQVTM, CDR2 ANQGSEA. Next came a second PCR, run for about 6 to 11 cycles, which used a sample-barcoded 5' primer along with a J-beta primer mix. TCRdb used MiXCR to reprocess the 5' RACE reads, holding one entry per CDR3 protein. The sample has hundreds of thousands of distinct CDR3 sequences; more than 40% are singletons. On this clonotype itself: The target antigen is unknown.

Approximately 9.7 milliliters was the volume of peripheral blood drawn from each donor. Findings and caveats of the study: Long-lived donors exceeded aged donors in naive CD4+ cells and diversity.

The V call is TRBV29-1, the J call TRBJ2-7, with D possibly matching TRBD2 (6 bases). The receptor was derived from a woman aged 60-70 years in good health. The sequencing input was blood. Here the CDR3 DNA reads TGCAGCGTTGAAGATCGGGAGCGCCTAAGCTCCTACGAGCAGTACTTC. It translates to CSVEDRERLSSYEQYF.